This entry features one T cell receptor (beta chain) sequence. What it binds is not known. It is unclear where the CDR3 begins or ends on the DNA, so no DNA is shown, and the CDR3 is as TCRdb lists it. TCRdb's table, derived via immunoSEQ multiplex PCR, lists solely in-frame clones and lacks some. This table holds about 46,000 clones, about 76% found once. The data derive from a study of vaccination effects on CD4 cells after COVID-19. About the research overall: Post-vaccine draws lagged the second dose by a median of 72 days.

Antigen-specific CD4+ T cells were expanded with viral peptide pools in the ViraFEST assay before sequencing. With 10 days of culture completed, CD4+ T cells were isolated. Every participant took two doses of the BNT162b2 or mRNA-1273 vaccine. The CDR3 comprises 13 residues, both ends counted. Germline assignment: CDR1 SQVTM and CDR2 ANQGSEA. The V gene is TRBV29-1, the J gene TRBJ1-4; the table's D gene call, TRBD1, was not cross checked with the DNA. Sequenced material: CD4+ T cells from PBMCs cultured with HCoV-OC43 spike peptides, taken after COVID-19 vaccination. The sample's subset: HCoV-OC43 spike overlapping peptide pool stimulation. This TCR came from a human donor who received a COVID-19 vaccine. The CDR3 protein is CRYYREWEKNCFF.